Listed here are 15 T cell receptor beta chains from one sample, sequenced in a study of blood T cell repertoires in COVID-19. Using immunoSEQ multiplex PCR, the repertoire was profiled, and TCRdb retains in-frame clones only, with some absent. The table records tens of thousands of clones, 84% of them present only once. Material: peripheral blood. All receptors derive from a man older than 75 with COVID-19, enrolled during active disease.

The rearrangement joins TRBV2 to TRBJ1-5; 8 nucleotides line up with TRBD1. The CDR3 runs to 14 residues. The junction had 6 bases not matched to a gene; V was cut back by 6 bases and J by 5 bases. Germline CDR1 is SNHLY and CDR2 is FYNNEI. The chain's CDR3 is CASRDDRGDQPQHF. The CDR3 DNA follows: TGTGCCAGCAGGGATGACAGGGGAGATCAGCCCCAGCATTTT. The full variable domain, its missing parts supplied by reference TRBV2 and TRBJ1-5, is EPEVTQTPSHQVTQMGQEVILRCVPISNHLYFYWYRQILGQKVEFLVSFYNNEISEKSEIFDDQFSVERPDGSNFTLKIRSTKLEDSAMYFCASRDDRGDQPQHFGDGTRLSIL.

The chain links TRBV6-5 to TRBJ1-1; 9 bases agree with TRBD1. The CDR3 totals 15 residues. Per germline, CDR1 MNHEY and CDR2 SVGAGI. The V segment lost 6 bases and the J segment 7 bases; nucleotides outside the gene matches: 12. The CDR3 DNA reads TGTGCCAGCAGGACGGGACAGGGTGGAATAGGTGAAGCTTTCTTT. Protein product: CASRTGQGGIGEAFF.

The J gene is TRBJ2-1, the V gene TRBV3-1 (or the pseudogene TRBV3-2), with 7 nucleotides matching TRBD2. The CDR3 has 15 amino acids. The V gene's germline CDR1 is LGHDT and CDR2 YNNKEL (reference sequence). V shed 1 base and J 0 bases; nucleotides not matched to a gene: 0. The CDR3 nucleotides are TGTGCCAGCAGCCAAGGGACTAGCTCCTACAATGAGCAGTTCTTC. Residues: CASSQGTSSYNEQFF.

The J gene is TRBJ2-2, the V gene TRBV9; D ambiguous. The CDR3 has 13 amino acids. Trimming cost V 3 bases and J 3 bases, with 6 bases left between them. Germline V CDR1 and CDR2: SGDLS, YYNGEE. The CDR3 sequence: CASSGSYTGELFF. The CDR3 nucleotides are TGTGCCAGCAGCGGGAGCTACACCGGGGAGCTGTTTTTT.

This chain links TRBV5-1 with TRBJ1-1; TRBD1 is a possible D gene (6 bases). Germline lookup yields CDR1 SGHRS and CDR2 YFSETQ. The CDR3 has 14 amino acids. Trimming took 4 bases from V and 1 from J, leaving 11 bases between them. CDR3: CASSVQGTNTEAFF. The CDR3 DNA reads as TGCGCCAGCAGCGTACAGGGAACGAACACTGAAGCTTTCTTT.

The rearrangement links TRBV9 to TRBJ1-1; the match to TRBD1 covers 7 bases. Per germline, CDR1 SGDLS and CDR2 YYNGEE. The CDR3 contains 15 residues. After removal of 2 bases from V and 10 bases from J, the junction contained 14 bases not matched to a gene. CDR3 loop: CASSVDGQDLLGAFF. For the CDR3, the DNA is TGTGCCAGCAGCGTCGATGGACAGGATTTGCTTGGAGCTTTCTTT.

This chain uses TRBV9 with TRBJ2-3; TRBD2 matches at 10 bases. This CDR3 has 18 amino acids. Per the germline V gene, CDR1 is SGDLS and CDR2 is YYNGEE. V gave up 0 bases and J gave up 3 bases; unmatched junction bases: 10. CDR3 loop: CASSVGGSGGLATDTQYF. DNA of the CDR3: TGTGCCAGCAGCGTAGGAGGCAGTGGGGGACTAGCGACAGATACGCAGTATTTT.

The chain uses TRBV10-2 and TRBJ1-1; D unclear. This CDR3 has 14 residues. CDR1 is WSHSY and CDR2 is SAAADI in the germline V gene. The V gene lost 6 bases and the J gene lost 1 base, with 12 bases spanning the gap. CDR3 loop: CASSNNRGNTEAFF. As DNA, the CDR3 is TGCGCCAGCAGCAACAACCGTGGGAACACTGAAGCTTTCTTT.

The chain links TRBV28 to TRBJ2-7; 9 bases are a match to TRBD1. The CDR3 is 16 residues long. Germline values: CDR1 MDHEN, CDR2 SYDVKM. V gave up 6 bases and J gave up 10 bases; unmatched junction bases: 19. The CDR3 reads CASRPRGQGAYHIQYF. The CDR3 bases are TGTGCCAGCAGACCTAGGGGACAGGGCGCTTATCACATCCAGTACTTC.

This clone was seen once. The gene calls are TRBV6-5 and TRBJ1-3, with 11 positions matching TRBD1. The V gene end was trimmed by 4 bases and the J gene end by 0 bases; junction bases not matched to a gene: 2. This CDR3 spans 16 amino acids. Germline CDR1 MNHEY, CDR2 SVGAGI. The CDR3 DNA reads as TGTGCCAGCAGTTCCGGACAGGGGGCCTCTGGAAACACCATATATTTT. Protein product: CASSSGQGASGNTIYF.

This chain joins TRBV6-5 and TRBJ1-4, with D perhaps TRBD1 (6 bases). The V end lost 10 bases, the J end lost 3 bases, and 12 bases lay between the germline ends. This CDR3 has 13 residues. The germline V gene has CDR1 MNHEY and CDR2 SVGAGI. CDR3 sequence (DNA): TGTGCCATAAACAGGGCGCCTAATGAAAAACTGTTTTTT. Translation gives CAINRAPNEKLFF.

The J gene is TRBJ2-1, the V gene TRBV9, with 12 bases identical to TRBD2. The CDR3 sequence is 16 residues long. The germline CDR1 and CDR2 sequences are SGDLS and YYNGEE. The V and J ends lost 4 bases and 10 bases, in that order; junction bases with no gene match: 12. The CDR3 spells CASSHQRTSGNSEQFF. CDR3 DNA sequence: TGTGCCAGCAGCCACCAGCGGACTAGCGGGAACAGCGAGCAGTTCTTC.

The chain carries TRBV24-1 and TRBJ1-1; 7 nucleotides line up with TRBD1. This CDR3 comprises 15 residues. Germline V gene lookup returns CDR1 KGHDR and CDR2 SFDVKD. V was pared by 4 bases and J by 3 bases, with 7 bases of the junction left unmatched. CDR3 DNA: TGTGCCACCAGTGACTCTAGGCAGGGGGACACTGAAGCTTTCTTT. The encoded protein is CATSDSRQGDTEAFF.

V and J are TRBV29-1 and TRBJ2-3; D might be TRBD2 (5 bases). CDR3 length: 15 amino acids. The V end was cut by 1 base, the J end by 0 bases, with 11 bases between. CDR1 and CDR2 from the germline V gene are SQVTM and ANQGSEA. The CDR3 is CSVEGTRGSTDTQYF. The CDR3 bases are TGCAGCGTTGAAGGTACTAGAGGAAGCACAGATACGCAGTATTTT.

The rearrangement joins TRBV11-3 to TRBJ2-1; no reliable D call. This CDR3 has 11 residues. The V gene's germline CDR1 is SGHNT and CDR2 YENEEA. V lost 2 bases and J 10 bases, leaving 6 bases between the germline ends. As DNA, the CDR3 is TGTGCCAGCAGCTTATCGGAGGAGCAGTTCTTC. Protein: CASSLSEEQFF.